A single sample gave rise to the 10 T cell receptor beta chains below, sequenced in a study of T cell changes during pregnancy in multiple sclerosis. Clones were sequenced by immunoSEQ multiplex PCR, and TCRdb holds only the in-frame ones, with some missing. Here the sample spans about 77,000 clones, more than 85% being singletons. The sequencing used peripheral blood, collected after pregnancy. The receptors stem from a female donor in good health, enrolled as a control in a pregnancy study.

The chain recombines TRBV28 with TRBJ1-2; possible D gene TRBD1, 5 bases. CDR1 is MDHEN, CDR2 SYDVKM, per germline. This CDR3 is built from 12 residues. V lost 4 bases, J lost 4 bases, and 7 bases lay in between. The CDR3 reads CASSSQGYGYTF. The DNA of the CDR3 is TGTGCCAGCAGTTCCCAGGGCTATGGCTACACCTTC.

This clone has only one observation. As DNA, the CDR3 is TGTGCCAGCAGTCCACTCATAGCCAGTCTCTCCTACAATGAGCAGTTCTTC. It translates to CASSPLIASLSYNEQFF. The rearrangement uses TRBV27 and TRBJ2-1; D gene unclear. V was pared by 5 bases and J by 0 bases, with 17 bases between. The CDR3 sequence is 17 residues long. Germline V lookup: CDR1 MNHEY, CDR2 SMNVEV (reference sequence).

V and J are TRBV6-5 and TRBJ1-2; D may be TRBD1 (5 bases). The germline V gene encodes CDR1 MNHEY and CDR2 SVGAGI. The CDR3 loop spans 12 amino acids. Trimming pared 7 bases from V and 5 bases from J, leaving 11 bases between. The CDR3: CASTSGLYGYTF. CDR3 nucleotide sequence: TGTGCCAGCACTTCAGGGCTGTATGGCTACACCTTC.

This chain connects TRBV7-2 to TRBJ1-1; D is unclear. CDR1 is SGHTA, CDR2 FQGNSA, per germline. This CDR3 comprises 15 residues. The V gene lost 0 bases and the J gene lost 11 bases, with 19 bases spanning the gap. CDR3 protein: CASSLAWSRGYGAFF. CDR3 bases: TGTGCCAGCAGCTTAGCGTGGTCGCGAGGCTACGGGGCTTTCTTT.

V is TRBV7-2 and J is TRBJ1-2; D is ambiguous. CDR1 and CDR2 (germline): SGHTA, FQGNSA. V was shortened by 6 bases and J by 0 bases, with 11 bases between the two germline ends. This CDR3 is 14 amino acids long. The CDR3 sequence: CASSLSGTNYGYTF. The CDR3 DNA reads TGTGCCAGCAGTTTGAGCGGAACTAACTATGGCTACACCTTC.

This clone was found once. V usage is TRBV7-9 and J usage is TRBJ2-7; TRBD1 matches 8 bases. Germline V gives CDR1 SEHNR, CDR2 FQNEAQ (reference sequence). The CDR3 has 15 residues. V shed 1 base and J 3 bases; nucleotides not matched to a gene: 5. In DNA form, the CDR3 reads TGTGCCAGCAGCTTAGAATGGACAGGGATCTACGAGCAGTACTTC. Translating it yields CASSLEWTGIYEQYF.

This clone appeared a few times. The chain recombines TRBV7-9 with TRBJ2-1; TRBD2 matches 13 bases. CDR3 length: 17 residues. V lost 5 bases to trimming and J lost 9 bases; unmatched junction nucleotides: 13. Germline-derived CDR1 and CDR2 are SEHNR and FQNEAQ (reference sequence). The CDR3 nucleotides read TGTGCCAGCAGCCGCCGCATAACTAGCGGGAGGGCCAGTGAGCAGTTCTTC. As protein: CASSRRITSGRASEQFF.

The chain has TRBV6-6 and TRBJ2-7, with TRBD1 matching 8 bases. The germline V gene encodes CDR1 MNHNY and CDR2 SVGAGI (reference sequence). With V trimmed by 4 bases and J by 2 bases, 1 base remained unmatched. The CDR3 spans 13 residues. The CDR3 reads CASSWGQAYEQYF. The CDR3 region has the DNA TGTGCCAGCAGTTGGGGACAGGCCTACGAGCAGTACTTC.

Written as DNA, the CDR3 is TGTGCCAGCAGCTCCCCGCGGGGGAGCACTGAAGCTTTCTTT. Translated: CASSSPRGSTEAFF. The chain has TRBV5-5 and TRBJ1-1; the D gene is possibly TRBD1 (5 bases). CDR3 length equals 14 residues. Germline V gene data show CDR1 as SGHKS and CDR2 as YYEKEE (reference sequence). V lost 3 bases, J lost 4 bases, and 13 bases lay in between.

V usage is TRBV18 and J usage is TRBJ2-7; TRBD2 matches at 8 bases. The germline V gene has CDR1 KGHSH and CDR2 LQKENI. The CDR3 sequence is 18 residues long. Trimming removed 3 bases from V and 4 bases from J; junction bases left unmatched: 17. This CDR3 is CASSPAVIGREVKYEQYF. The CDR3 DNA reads TGTGCCAGCTCACCCGCCGTGATCGGGCGGGAGGTTAAGTACGAGCAGTACTTC.